This entry features one TCR beta chain sequence. These data belong to a study of blood T cell repertoires in COVID-19. Study in general: The United States, Italy and Spain provided the acute and convalescent COVID-19 samples. The cDNA or gDNA used as material had been derived from T cells, B-cell-depleted T cells, or PBMCs.

The CDR3 extends over 17 amino acids. Per germline, CDR1 MNHNS and CDR2 SASEGT. The V end was cut by 2 bases, the J end by 4 bases, with 20 bases between. Study processing details: Cell counts per sample came from amplifying reference gene primers. Clones were read by immunoSEQ multiplex PCR, and TCRdb kept only the in-frame ones, dropping some. The V and J calls and clone size come from that table; D and trimming were worked out from the DNA. The data show about 170,000 clones, roughly four fifths seen once. Material: peripheral blood. The receptor's source is a woman older than 75 with acute or convalescent COVID-19. The chain has TRBV6-1 and TRBJ1-1; D uncertain. CDR3 DNA: TGTGCCAGCAGTGAAAAATCGGGCCAACCTGCGGGCACTGAAGCTTTCTTT. Translated, it gives CASSEKSGQPAGTEAFF.